The rows below give T cell receptor beta chains drawn from one sample of a study of blood T cell repertoires in COVID-19. Clones were read by immunoSEQ multiplex PCR, and TCRdb kept only the in-frame ones, dropping some. The data contain 150,000 or so clones, under 90% of them singletons. Sequencing used peripheral blood. The receptors stem from a human donor in a cohort sampled during active COVID-19. The CDR3 runs from the conserved cysteine through the conserved F or W.

v_call cdr3_aa
TRBV18 CASSPHRGVEQYF
TRBV10-3 CAISESRSGSGNEQFF
TRBV19 CASSVLAATGELFF
TRBV10-3 CAISEDRWDRSPLHF
TRBV6-5 CASSTGTGAHEQYF
TRBV5-5 CASSFTGEYSNQPQHF
TRBV18 CASSPLGLGMNTGELFF
TRBV21-1 CASSLQNRGNEQFF
TRBV2 CASSERQGLAYNEQFF
TRBV11-2 CASSLTGYEQYF
TRBV29-1 CSVVSGVLETQYF
TRBV20-1 CSASKAGASYNEQFF